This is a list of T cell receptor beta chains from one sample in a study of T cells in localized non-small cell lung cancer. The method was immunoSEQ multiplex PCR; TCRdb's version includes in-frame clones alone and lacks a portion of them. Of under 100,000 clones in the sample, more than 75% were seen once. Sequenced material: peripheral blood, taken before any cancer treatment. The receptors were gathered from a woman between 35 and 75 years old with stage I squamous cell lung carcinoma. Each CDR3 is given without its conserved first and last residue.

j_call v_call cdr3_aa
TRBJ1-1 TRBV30 AWSGTLNTEAF
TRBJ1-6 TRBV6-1 ASSEVGYNSPLH
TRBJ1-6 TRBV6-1 ASSDGQGRSSPLH
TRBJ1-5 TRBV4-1 ASSQDLQVLQPQH
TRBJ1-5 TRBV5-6 ASSLSVFRDKNNQPQH
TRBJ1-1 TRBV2 ASDTYTEAF
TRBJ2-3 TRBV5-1 ASSSGQGGGDTQY
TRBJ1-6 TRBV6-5 ASSYSDRVSPLH
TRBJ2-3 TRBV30 AWSDRGNSDTQY
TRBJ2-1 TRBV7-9 ASSLTLRGVKSSYNEQF
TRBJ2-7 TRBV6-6 ASSRGQGITYEQY
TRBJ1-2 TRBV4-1 ASSQDPGRNYGYT
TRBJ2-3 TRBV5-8 ASSPQADITDTQY
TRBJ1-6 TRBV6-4 ASSVGVGNSPLH
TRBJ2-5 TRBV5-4 ASSLLGAQETQY
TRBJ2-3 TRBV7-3 ASSDREVPQY
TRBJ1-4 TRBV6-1 ASSEGGPARF
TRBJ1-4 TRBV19 ASTDRADIANEKLF